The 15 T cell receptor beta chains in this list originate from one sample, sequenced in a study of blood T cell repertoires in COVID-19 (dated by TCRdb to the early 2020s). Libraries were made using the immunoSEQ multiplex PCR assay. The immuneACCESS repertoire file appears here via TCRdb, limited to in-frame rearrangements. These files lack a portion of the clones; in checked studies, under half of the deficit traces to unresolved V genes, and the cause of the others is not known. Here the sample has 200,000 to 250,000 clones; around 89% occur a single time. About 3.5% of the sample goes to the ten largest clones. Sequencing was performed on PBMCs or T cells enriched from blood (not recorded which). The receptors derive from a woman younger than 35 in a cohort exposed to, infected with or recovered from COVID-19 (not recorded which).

Here the CDR3 reads CASSLSGAGANVLTF. Written as DNA, the CDR3 is TGTGCCAGCAGTTTATCAGGTGCTGGGGCCAACGTCCTGACTTTC. The chain employs TRBV28 and TRBJ2-6; no firm D call. V lost 1 base and J lost 2, with 6 bases in between. CDR3 size: 15 residues. The germline CDR1 and CDR2 sequences are MDHEN and SYDVKM.

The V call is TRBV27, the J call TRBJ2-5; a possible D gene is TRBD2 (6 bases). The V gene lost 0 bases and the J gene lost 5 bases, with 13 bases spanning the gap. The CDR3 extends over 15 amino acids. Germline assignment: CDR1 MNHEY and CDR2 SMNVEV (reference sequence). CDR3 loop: CASSLSGLASETQYF. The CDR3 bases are TGTGCCAGCAGTTTATCGGGCCTAGCGTCGGAGACCCAGTACTTC.

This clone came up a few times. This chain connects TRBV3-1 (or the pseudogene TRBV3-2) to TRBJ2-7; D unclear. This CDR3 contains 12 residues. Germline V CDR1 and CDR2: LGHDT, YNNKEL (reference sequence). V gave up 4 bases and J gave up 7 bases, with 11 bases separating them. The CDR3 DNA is TGTGCCAGCAGCCCGCAATCGAGGGAGCAGTACTTC. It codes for CASSPQSREQYF.

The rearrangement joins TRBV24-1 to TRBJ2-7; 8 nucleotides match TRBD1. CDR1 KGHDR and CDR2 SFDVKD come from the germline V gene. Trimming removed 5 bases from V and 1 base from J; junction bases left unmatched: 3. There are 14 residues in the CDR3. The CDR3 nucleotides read TGTGCCACCAGTGGGACAGGGAGTTCCTACGAGCAGTACTTC. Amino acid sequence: CATSGTGSSYEQYF.

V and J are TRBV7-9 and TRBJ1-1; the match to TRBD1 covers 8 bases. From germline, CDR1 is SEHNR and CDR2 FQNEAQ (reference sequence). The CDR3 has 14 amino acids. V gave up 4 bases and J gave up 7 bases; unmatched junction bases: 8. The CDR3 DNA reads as TGTGCCAGCAGCTACCGGGACAGGTTCGGTGAAGCTTTCTTT. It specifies CASSYRDRFGEAFF.

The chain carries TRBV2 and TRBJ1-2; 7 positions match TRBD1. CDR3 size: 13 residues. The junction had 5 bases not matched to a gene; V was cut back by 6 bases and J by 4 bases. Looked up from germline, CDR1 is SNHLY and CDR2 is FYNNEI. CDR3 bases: TGTGCCAGCAGGTCCGGGACAGCCTATGGCTACACCTTC. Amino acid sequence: CASRSGTAYGYTF.

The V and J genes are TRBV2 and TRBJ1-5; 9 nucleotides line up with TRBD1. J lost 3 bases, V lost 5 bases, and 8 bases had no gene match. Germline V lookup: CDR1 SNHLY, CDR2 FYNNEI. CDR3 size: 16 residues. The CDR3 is CASSYTGTGNNQPQHF. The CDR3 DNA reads TGTGCCAGCAGTTATACCGGGACAGGGAACAATCAGCCCCAGCATTTT.

The DNA for the CDR3 is TGTGCCAGCAGCCCTCCCTTATGGACTAGCGGCCAGCAGTTCTTC. As protein: CASSPPLWTSGQQFF. The chain uses TRBV3-1 (or the pseudogene TRBV3-2) and TRBJ2-1; 10 nucleotides match TRBD2. This CDR3 is built from 15 residues. The V segment lost 4 bases and the J segment 11 bases; nucleotides outside the gene matches: 11. CDR1 and CDR2 from the germline V gene are LGHDT and YNNKEL (reference sequence).

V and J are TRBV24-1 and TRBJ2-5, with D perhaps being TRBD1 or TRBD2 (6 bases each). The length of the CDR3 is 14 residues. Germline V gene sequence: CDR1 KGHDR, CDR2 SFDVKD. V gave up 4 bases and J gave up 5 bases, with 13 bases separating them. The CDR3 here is CATSELGAGETQYF. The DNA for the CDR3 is TGTGCCACCAGTGAGTTGGGGGCGGGGGAGACCCAGTACTTC.

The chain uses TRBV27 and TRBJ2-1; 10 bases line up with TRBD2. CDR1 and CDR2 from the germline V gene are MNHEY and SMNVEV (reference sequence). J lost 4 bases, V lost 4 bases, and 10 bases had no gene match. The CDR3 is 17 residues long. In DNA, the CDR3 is TGTGCCAGCAGTTCCGACCCGGGACTAGCGCAATACAATGAGCAGTTCTTC. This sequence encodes CASSSDPGLAQYNEQFF.

CDR3 residues: CASRGTGTIFPYEQYF. The CDR3 coding sequence is TGTGCCAGCAGGGGGACCGGGACAATTTTTCCCTACGAGCAGTACTTC. The gene calls are TRBV3-1 (or the pseudogene TRBV3-2) and TRBJ2-7, with D tentatively TRBD1 (6 bases). Germline CDR1 LGHDT, CDR2 YNNKEL (reference sequence). The V end lost 6 bases, the J end lost 2 bases, and 20 bases lay between the germline ends. This CDR3 has 16 residues.

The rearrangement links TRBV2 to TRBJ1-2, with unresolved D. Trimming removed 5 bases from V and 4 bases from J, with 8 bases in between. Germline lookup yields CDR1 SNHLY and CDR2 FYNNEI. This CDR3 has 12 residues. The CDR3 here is CASSQGPYGYTF. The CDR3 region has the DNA TGTGCCAGCAGTCAAGGGCCCTATGGCTACACCTTC.

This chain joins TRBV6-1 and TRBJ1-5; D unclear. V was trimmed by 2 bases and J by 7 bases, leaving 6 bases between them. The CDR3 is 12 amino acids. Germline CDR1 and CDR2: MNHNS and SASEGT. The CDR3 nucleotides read TGTGCCAGCAGTGAATTAGAACAGCCCCAGCATTTT. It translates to CASSELEQPQHF.

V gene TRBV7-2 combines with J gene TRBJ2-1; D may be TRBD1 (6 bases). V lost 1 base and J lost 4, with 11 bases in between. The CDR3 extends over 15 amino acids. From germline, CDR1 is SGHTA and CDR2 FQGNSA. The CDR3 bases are TGTGCCAGCAGCTTAGTGTCGGGACAATACAATGAGCAGTTCTTC. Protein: CASSLVSGQYNEQFF.

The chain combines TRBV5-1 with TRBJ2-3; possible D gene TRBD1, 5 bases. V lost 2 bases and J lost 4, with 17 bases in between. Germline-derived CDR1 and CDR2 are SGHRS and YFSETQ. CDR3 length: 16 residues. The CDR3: CASSFGQGHGSDTQYF. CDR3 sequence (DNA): TGCGCCAGCAGCTTCGGTCAGGGTCACGGTTCAGATACGCAGTATTTT.